This T cell receptor beta chain was obtained from a study of shared clonotypes between healthy human individuals (dated by TCRdb to the early 2020s). Regarding the complete study: The cohort comprised a couple of women and a few men aged 18 to 49 years. Per donor, three plates each were used for CD4 naive and CD4 memory, two for CD8 naive, and one for CD8 memory. The study deeply sequenced blood TCR repertoires of 5 or 6 healthy adults to estimate repertoire size and the extent of clonotype sharing between individuals. To increase sequencing depth and limit assay-specific biases, different laboratories used diverse techniques to prepare libraries and sequence TCR repertoires. Per donor, leukapheresis produced somewhere between about 0.94 and 10 billion PBMCs.

Results and caveats for the whole study, not just this receptor: Naive subsets generally had larger estimated clonotype richness than memory subsets did. Sampling was restricted to blood, and TCR repertoires in tissues likely differ from the TCR repertoires found in blood. When four donors were compared, the shared fraction of clonotypes was about 5% for naive CD4, 3.5% for naive CD8, roughly 2.3% for memory CD4, and less than 0.5% for memory CD8. Incomplete sequencing was indicated by rarefaction of sorted-subset datasets, despite the large sequencing depth. Higher generation probabilities were observed for clonotypes shared by all four sorted-subset donors than for non-shared clonotypes. Pairwise subsampling indicated that sequencing depth was expected to affect the degree of clonotype sharing among donors. The small number of donors limited the genetic and exposure-history diversity represented.

Using the deep immunoSEQ assay, TCR CDR3 regions were amplified from genomic DNA by multiplex PCR. For each cell subset, the extracted genomic DNA was distributed evenly across all wells of several immunoSEQ 96-well plates, and each plate served as one replicate. For sorted subsets, approximately 190 ng of genomic DNA, equivalent to 25,000 to 35,000 T cell genomes, went into each replicate PCR. Purified libraries were measured with a Qubit 3.0 fluorometer, size-checked on a Bioanalyzer 2100, and measured again with the KAPA Library Quantification kit. Each immunoSEQ 96-well plate was sequenced on its own single-read 150-cycle Illumina NextSeq 550 flow cell. The original pipeline was this. Because the immunoSEQ output held only junctional sequences and lacked quality scores, the filtering could not match the filtering applied to full-length reads. To assign V/J genes and CDR3, sequences were annotated against IMGT germline references using PyIR, a Python wrapper for IgBLAST v1.9. Any read was removed if the V/J assignment was weak (E-value above 1e-6), the CDR3 was missing, or the read contained stop codons, out-of-frame junctions, or ambiguous translated residues. A V3J clonotype was defined by an identical inferred V gene, J gene, and CDR3 amino acid sequence. To compute the percentage overlap between repertoires, the number of shared unique clonotypes was divided by the size of the smaller repertoire. RTK rarefaction, the Chao1 estimator, and Recon v2.1 estimates of unobserved clonotypes were used to assess repertoire richness. For all TCRbeta clonotypes obtained by the gDNA method from four donors, generation probabilities were computed with OLGA. TCRdb limited this immuneACCESS table to in-frame rearrangements with V and J called. A share of clones is missing; checked studies link under half to unresolved V genes, and the rest is unexplained. V, J and clone size reflect that table, while D and trimming were determined from the DNA. This sample comprises over a million clones, less than 99% of them detected only once. Of the sample, 0.36% is held by the ten largest clones.

The CDR1 and CDR2 encoded by the germline V gene are SGHRS and YFSETQ. From the cysteine up to the phenylalanine, the CDR3 has a length of 17 residues. Only CDR3 DNA remains: 51 bases, in frame from the first base. Germline trimming: 4 bases from V, 2 bases from J; junction bases outside gene matches: 9. Donors were healthy HIV-negative adults with no recently reported acute infections or vaccinations. Only Caucasian adults living in Nashville, Tennessee, USA were represented among the donors. Magnetic negative selection was used to enrich CD4+ T cells, after which naive cells were positively selected on CD45RA and the negative fraction became the memory subset. Blood was collected by leukapheresis, and PBMCs were isolated by Ficoll-Histopaque density gradient centrifugation and then cryopreserved in liquid nitrogen vapor phase. Analytical flow cytometry was used to check the purity and quantity of every magnetically sorted T cell population. Genomic DNA was isolated from every sorted fraction and measured by UV absorbance on a Nanodrop 2000c.

About this clone: Its binding antigen is unknown. Nothing much larger sits one base from this clone, and base qualities are not available.

Sequenced material: naive CD4+ T cells sorted from blood. The sample's cell subset or site label is to be understood as: CD45RA+ positively selected. This sequence was found in a man aged 25 to 45 in good health. The sequence is built from TRBV5-1 and TRBJ1-5, and 10 junction bases match TRBD1. Read as DNA, the sequence is TGCGCCAGCAGCCACCGTACCGGGACAGGGGGCAATCAGCCCCAGCATTTT. It is translated as CASSHRTGTGGNQPQHF.